The 30 T cell receptor beta chains below come from one sample, sequenced in a study of blood T cell repertoires in COVID-19. Generated by immunoSEQ multiplex PCR, the TCRdb table keeps only in-frame clones and is missing some. Among some 60,000 clones listed, more than 90% were seen once. The sample comprised peripheral blood. Every receptor here comes from a man in his 60s with acute or convalescent COVID-19.

In this sample, this clone turned up a few times. The chain couples TRBV29-1 to TRBJ1-2, with TRBD1 matching 10 bases. V was pared by 4 bases and J by 6 bases, with 2 bases of the junction left unmatched. CDR3 size: 12 residues. Germline lookup yields CDR1 SQVTM and CDR2 ANQGSEA. The DNA of the CDR3 is TGCAGCGTTGCGGGACAGGGGAATGGCTACACCTTC. This gives the protein CSVAGQGNGYTF.

This chain connects TRBV5-6 to TRBJ2-5; D not certain. CDR1 SGHDT and CDR2 YYEEEE come from the germline V gene. The CDR3 contains 14 residues. Deletions cut 5 bases from V and 2 bases from J, with 13 bases between. In DNA form, the CDR3 reads TGTGCCAGCAGTCCCTTGCGAGCACAAGAGACCCAGTACTTC. Residues: CASSPLRAQETQYF.

The gene calls are TRBV10-1 and TRBJ2-3, with D maybe TRBD1 (5 bases). With 6 bases removed from V and 4 bases from J, the gap between germline ends came to 17 bases. Germline CDR1 is WNHNN and CDR2 is SYGVQD (reference sequence). This CDR3 is built from 15 residues. The CDR3: CASSADPLGPDTQYF. CDR3 in DNA: TGCGCCAGCAGCGCAGACCCACTGGGGCCAGATACGCAGTATTTT.

J is TRBJ1-4 and V is TRBV7-9, with 9 bases that match TRBD1. This CDR3 contains 15 residues. V gave up 5 bases and J gave up 7 bases; unmatched junction bases: 8. The germline CDR1 and CDR2 sequences are SEHNR and FQNEAQ (reference sequence). The CDR3 protein is CASSPKTGGSEKLFF. CDR3 nucleotides: TGTGCCAGCAGCCCCAAGACAGGGGGGAGTGAAAAACTGTTTTTT.

This chain joins TRBV2 and TRBJ1-5; TRBD1 matches 10 bases. The CDR3 is 13 residues long. J lost 4 bases, V lost 6 bases, and 0 bases had no gene match. Germline assignment: CDR1 SNHLY and CDR2 FYNNEI. CDR3 sequence (DNA): TGTGCCAGCAGGGACAGGGGGAATCAGCCCCAGCATTTT. Protein: CASRDRGNQPQHF.

The V and J genes are TRBV5-4 and TRBJ2-3; 9 bases match TRBD1. This CDR3 contains 16 residues. The germline CDR1 and CDR2 sequences are SGHNT and YYREEE (reference sequence). Germline trimming cut 2 bases from V and 9 bases from J; bases unmatched to any gene: 13. This CDR3 reads CASSLLDRGPEGTQYF. The CDR3, as DNA: TGTGCCAGCAGCTTACTGGACAGGGGACCCGAGGGGACGCAGTATTTT. Complete variable domain (other parts from reference TRBV5-4 and TRBJ2-3): ETGVTQSPTHLIKTRGQQVTLRCSSQSGHNTVSWYQQALGQGPQFIFQYYREEENGRGNFPPRFSGLQFPNYSSELNVNALELDDSALYLCASSLLDRGPEGTQYFGPGTRLTVL.

The V call is TRBV3-1 (or the pseudogene TRBV3-2), the J call TRBJ2-6; 9 bases are shared with TRBD2. The CDR3 is made up of 16 amino acids. V lost 8 bases to trimming and J lost 0 bases; unmatched junction nucleotides: 5. Germline CDR1 reads LGHDT; CDR2 reads YNNKEL (reference sequence). The DNA for the CDR3 is TGTGCCAGCCAGCGGGGGGCTCTCTCTGGGGCCAACGTCCTGACTTTC. Translation gives CASQRGALSGANVLTF.

This rearrangement joins TRBV19 to TRBJ1-1, with 7 positions matching TRBD1. With V trimmed by 7 bases and J by 3 bases, 11 bases remained unmatched. The CDR3 consists of 15 residues. CDR1 and CDR2 (germline): LNHDA, SQIVND (reference sequence). The CDR3 loop reads CASTTQTGHHTEAFF. CDR3 coding DNA: TGTGCCAGTACCACGCAGACAGGGCACCACACTGAAGCTTTCTTT.

The V call is TRBV9, the J call TRBJ2-5; D may be TRBD1 (5 bases). The ends were cut back, 4 bases at V and 1 base at J, with 14 bases in the middle. The CDR3 contains 15 residues. The germline gives CDR1 SGDLS, CDR2 YYNGEE. CDR3 nucleotides: TGTGCCAGCAGCCCTGGTGGACAAGCCCAAGAGACCCAGTACTTC. It encodes CASSPGGQAQETQYF. The complete variable domain, with remaining parts taken from reference TRBV9 and TRBJ2-5, reads DSGVTQTPKHLITATGQRVTLRCSPRSGDLSVYWYQQSLDQGLQFLIQYYNGEERAKGNILERFSAQQFPDLHSELNLSSLELGDSALYFCASSPGGQAQETQYFGPGTRLLVL.

This chain connects TRBV7-2 to TRBJ1-3; 10 bases are a match to TRBD1. Germline V gene lookup returns CDR1 SGHTA and CDR2 FQGNSA. The trim removed 1 base at V and 1 base at J, leaving 1 base unmatched. The CDR3 sequence is 16 residues long. The CDR3 spells CASSLVGQGSGNTIYF. Here the CDR3 DNA reads TGTGCCAGCAGCTTAGTGGGACAGGGGTCTGGAAACACCATATATTTT.

The gene calls are TRBV6-5 and TRBJ1-1; D is perhaps TRBD1 (5 bases). With 6 bases removed from V and 1 base from J, the gap between germline ends came to 15 bases. The CDR3 extends over 15 amino acids. In germline, CDR1 is MNHEY, CDR2 SVGAGI. The CDR3 here is CASRRDGGGNTEAFF. DNA for the CDR3: TGTGCCAGCAGACGCGATGGGGGGGGGAACACTGAAGCTTTCTTT.

Only a few counts were recorded for this clone. The sample has other DNA sequences that encode this CDR3 too. The chain uses TRBV7-8 and TRBJ1-5; TRBD1 aligns across 7 bases. The ends lost 5 bases at V and 2 bases at J; junction bases unmatched: 6. This CDR3 has 15 residues. CDR1 is SGHVS, CDR2 FQNEAQ, per germline. CDR3: CASSGTGVGNQPQHF. The CDR3 nucleotides are TGTGCCAGCAGCGGTACAGGGGTCGGCAATCAGCCCCAGCATTTT.

The J gene is TRBJ1-1, the V gene TRBV12-2; TRBD1, the D gene given by the table, was not confirmed from the DNA. TRBV12-2 is a listed pseudogene. CDR3 length: 19 residues. The CDR3 DNA sequence: TGTGCAAGTCGCTCCGCGAACAGGGTGCAACGCCCATTGAACACTGAAGCTTTCTTT. Its protein is CASRSANRVQRPLNTEAFF.

The genes are TRBV27 and TRBJ2-3, with D possibly being TRBD2 (5 bases). V dropped 3 bases and J dropped 0 bases, with 10 bases sitting between them. Germline V gene data show CDR1 as MNHEY and CDR2 as SMNVEV (reference sequence). CDR3 size: 15 residues. In DNA, the CDR3 is TGTGCCAGCAGTTTCGCGGGCTTTAGCACAGATACGCAGTATTTT. Amino acid sequence: CASSFAGFSTDTQYF.

The CDR3 loop reads CASSPRDRTYNEQFF. In DNA, the CDR3 is TGCGCCAGCAGCCCCAGAGACAGGACCTACAATGAGCAGTTCTTC. The chain uses TRBV5-1 and TRBJ2-1; TRBD1 might be the D (6 bases). From germline, CDR1 is SGHRS and CDR2 YFSETQ. This CDR3 has 15 amino acids. V was clipped by 4 bases and J by 2 bases, with 13 bases between them.

The rearrangement joins TRBV6-1 to TRBJ1-2; perhaps TRBD1 as D (5 bases). The CDR3 loop spans 15 amino acids. V lost 0 bases and J lost 4, with 12 bases in between. CDR1 MNHNS and CDR2 SASEGT come from the germline V gene. Here the CDR3 reads CASSEASTAIYGYTF. CDR3 nucleotides: TGTGCCAGCAGTGAAGCGTCGACAGCTATCTATGGCTACACCTTC.

The genes are TRBV2 and TRBJ1-1, with 7 bases aligning to TRBD1. V dropped 3 bases and J dropped 4; count of bases not matched to a gene: 8. The CDR3 is 15 amino acids. CDR1 SNHLY and CDR2 FYNNEI come from the germline V gene. This chain's CDR3 is CASSERGLRSTEAFF. CDR3 bases: TGTGCCAGCAGTGAGAGGGGGCTACGGAGCACTGAAGCTTTCTTT.

This clone was seen more than once but under ten times. The gene calls are TRBV6-5 and TRBJ2-7; D is uncertain. There are 14 residues in the CDR3. The germline CDR1 and CDR2 sequences are MNHEY and SVGAGI. Between the trimmed V and J ends, which lost 5 bases and 1 base, there was a span of 12 bases. CDR3 DNA sequence: TGTGCCAGCAGTACCACACAGAGTTCCTACGAGCAGTACTTC. Amino acid sequence: CASSTTQSSYEQYF.

The chain is built from TRBV5-5 and TRBJ1-2, with TRBD1 identical over 7 bases. CDR1 and CDR2 from the germline V gene are SGHKS and YYEKEE (reference sequence). The CDR3 has 16 residues. With 0 bases clipped from V and 5 bases from J, the junction kept 10 bases outside the gene matches. CDR3 sequence (DNA): TGTGCCAGCAGCTTGGCACCGGGACAGAGGGGGTATGGCTACACCTTC. The encoded protein is CASSLAPGQRGYGYTF.

The chain has TRBV5-1 and TRBJ1-2; possibly TRBD1 for D (6 bases). The CDR3 totals 15 residues. The germline V and J ends were trimmed by 0 bases and 6 bases, with 15 bases remaining between them. Per germline, CDR1 SGHRS and CDR2 YFSETQ. CDR3 bases: TGCGCCAGCAGCTTGGGAGTGGGGGCAGGGGATGGCTACACCTTC. It specifies CASSLGVGAGDGYTF. The full variable domain, rest sourced from reference TRBV5-1 and TRBJ1-2, is KAGVTQTPRYLIKTRGQQVTLSCSPISGHRSVSWYQQTPGQGLQFLFEYFSETQRNKGNFPGRFSGRQFSNSRSEMNVSTLELGDSALYLCASSLGVGAGDGYTFGSGTRLTVV.

This chain links TRBV18 with TRBJ1-3, with 9 bases fitting TRBD1. The junction had 0 bases not matched to a gene; V was cut back by 1 base and J by 2 bases. This CDR3 contains 15 residues. From germline, CDR1 is KGHSH and CDR2 LQKENI. The DNA of the CDR3 is TGTGCCAGCTCACCACGGACAGGGGCTGGAAACACCATATATTTT. Protein product: CASSPRTGAGNTIYF.

V usage is TRBV20-1 and J usage is TRBJ2-7; D remains unclear. Germline loops: CDR1 DFQATT, CDR2 SNEGSKA (reference sequence). With 3 bases removed from V and 3 bases from J, the gap between germline ends came to 6 bases. The CDR3 is made up of 11 amino acids. The CDR3 region has the DNA TGCAGTGCTAGGGTTAGCTACGAGCAGTACTTC. Amino acid sequence: CSARVSYEQYF.

V and J are TRBV24-1 and TRBJ2-5; 7 nucleotides agree with TRBD2. V trimming: 5 bases; J trimming: 4 bases; junction bases outside the gene matches: 12. This CDR3 comprises 16 residues. Per germline, CDR1 KGHDR and CDR2 SFDVKD. Here the CDR3 reads CATSAHPSGAVETQYF. CDR3 nucleotide sequence: TGTGCCACCAGTGCCCACCCGAGCGGGGCGGTAGAGACCCAGTACTTC.

This CDR3 is CASSPTRFRQAPNQPQHF. As DNA, the CDR3 is TGTGCCAGCAGCCCGACGCGTTTCAGACAGGCACCCAATCAGCCCCAGCATTTT. V gene TRBV7-8 combines with J gene TRBJ1-5; the D gene is possibly TRBD1 (6 bases). Germline V gene data show CDR1 as SGHVS and CDR2 as FQNEAQ. V lost 5 bases, J lost 3 bases, and 23 bases lay in between. The CDR3 length is 18 residues. The variable domain in full, with the rest retrieved from reference TRBV7-8 and TRBJ1-5, is GAGVSQSPRYKVAKRGQDVALRCDPISGHVSLFWYQQALGQGPEFLTYFQNEAQLDKSGLPSDRFFAERPEGSVSTLKIQRTQQEDSAVYLCASSPTRFRQAPNQPQHFGDGTRLSIL.

This clone was detected only a few times. The chain links TRBV5-1 to TRBJ1-6, with D possibly matching TRBD1 (5 bases). V dropped 4 bases and J dropped 7 bases, with 15 bases sitting between them. CDR1 is SGHRS, CDR2 YFSETQ, per germline. This CDR3 comprises 15 residues. CDR3 in amino acids: CASSPGGTVNSPLHF. The CDR3, as DNA: TGCGCCAGCAGCCCGGGGGGGACGGTGAATTCACCCCTCCACTTT.

CDR3 nucleotide sequence: TGTGCCTGGAGTGTACGTGAAAGAACTACTCGAGAAAAACTGTTTTTT. Amino acid sequence: CAWSVRERTTREKLFF. The chain joins TRBV30 to TRBJ1-4; D is unresolved. From germline, CDR1 is GTSNPN and CDR2 SVGIG (reference sequence). This CDR3 spans 16 amino acids. The germline V and J ends were trimmed by 0 bases and 8 bases, with 19 bases remaining between them. Using reference TRBV30 and TRBJ1-4 for the parts outside the CDR3, the full variable domain is SQTIHQWPATLVQPVGSPLSLECTVEGTSNPNLYWYRQAAGRGLQLLFYSVGIGQISSEVPQNLSASRPQDRQFILSSKKLLLSDSGFYLCAWSVRERTTREKLFFGSGTQLSVL.

The chain combines TRBV6-5 with TRBJ1-6; 9 bases map to TRBD1. There are 15 residues in the CDR3. V shed 4 bases, J shed 5 bases, and the junction held 3 bases outside the gene matches. Germline V gives CDR1 MNHEY, CDR2 SVGAGI. The CDR3 DNA reads TGTGCCAGCAGTTTGGGACAGGGAGATAATTCACCCCTCCACTTT. This encodes CASSLGQGDNSPLHF.

This clone has only one observation. The chain combines TRBV5-3 with TRBJ2-2, with D possibly being TRBD2 (6 bases). TRBV5-3 is marked as an open reading frame, function uncertain. The CDR3 has 15 amino acids. The V gene lost 2 bases and the J gene lost 5 bases, with 13 bases spanning the gap. CDR3 DNA sequence: TGTGCCAGAAGCTTTACAGGTGCGGGAACCGGGGAGCTGTTTTTT. This sequence encodes CARSFTGAGTGELFF.

This rearrangement joins TRBV10-3 to TRBJ2-7; 12 bases map to TRBD2. The CDR3 consists of 13 residues. The V gene's germline CDR1 is ENHRY and CDR2 SYGVKD. V lost 10 bases, J lost 7 bases, and 8 bases stayed unmatched. The CDR3 protein is CATTTSGGLEQYF. The CDR3 region has the DNA TGTGCCACCACGACTAGCGGGGGTCTTGAGCAGTACTTC.

The chain joins TRBV5-1 to TRBJ2-5; 9 nucleotides line up with TRBD2. Germline CDR1 reads SGHRS; CDR2 reads YFSETQ. This CDR3 comprises 15 residues. The V and J ends lost 4 bases and 3 bases, in that order; junction bases with no gene match: 7. CDR3 residues: CASSVSAGGKETQYF. For the CDR3, the DNA is TGCGCCAGCAGCGTGTCAGCGGGGGGAAAAGAGACCCAGTACTTC.